This T cell receptor beta chain stems from a study of graft-versus-host responses after intestinal transplantation. The table lists this clone with a count of one. Its cognate antigen is unknown. Clones were sequenced by immunoSEQ multiplex PCR, and TCRdb holds only the in-frame ones, with some missing. The sample shows some 86,000 clones, 80% to 95% of them seen only once. Sequences were derived from unstimulated CD8+ T cells sorted from spleen or lymph node cells, sampled before intestinal transplant. The TCR sequence derives from a human donor who received an intestinal transplant.

Here the CDR3 reads CSVVDPYEQYF. The CDR3 nucleotides are TGCAGCGTTGTTGACCCCTACGAGCAGTACTTC. The chain combines TRBV29-1 with TRBJ2-7; D gene unclear. The germline V gene has CDR1 SQVTM and CDR2 ANQGSEA. V lost 4 bases to trimming and J lost 2 bases, with 6 bases between them. There are 11 residues in the CDR3.